This entry lists 17 T cell receptor beta chains sequenced from one sample in a study of blood T cell repertoires in COVID-19. The table came from immunoSEQ multiplex PCR; TCRdb's copy has only in-frame clones and leaves some out. This sample has more than 15,000 clones, with 88% found just once. The sequenced sample consisted of peripheral blood. These receptors all stem from a man between 40 and 49 years old with active COVID-19.

The rearrangement links TRBV5-1 to TRBJ2-5, with D tentatively TRBD2 (6 bases). The length of the CDR3 is 14 residues. Trimming removed 0 bases at V and 5 bases at J, with 11 bases between. Germline CDR1 reads SGHRS; CDR2 reads YFSETQ. Written as DNA, the CDR3 is TGCGCCAGCAGCTTGGAGATAGCGGCGGAGACCCAGTACTTC. This sequence encodes CASSLEIAAETQYF.

The rearrangement joins TRBV2 to TRBJ1-3; maybe TRBD1 (6 bases). The V end was cut by 6 bases, the J end by 5 bases, with 14 bases between. CDR3 size: 14 residues. Germline V gene sequence: CDR1 SNHLY, CDR2 FYNNEI. CDR3 amino acids: CASRSQGKRNTIYF. The CDR3 DNA reads TGTGCCAGCAGATCCCAGGGGAAGAGAAACACCATATATTTT.

V usage is TRBV7-2 and J usage is TRBJ2-5, with TRBD2 as a possible D gene (5 bases). Trimming took 5 bases from V and 2 from J, leaving 12 bases between them. CDR3 length equals 14 residues. Germline V CDR1 and CDR2: SGHTA, FQGNSA. The CDR3, as DNA: TGTGCCAGCAGCCCGAGAGGGAAGCAAGAGACCCAGTACTTC. Its protein is CASSPRGKQETQYF.

This chain uses TRBV6-1 with TRBJ1-5; no clear D gene. V was trimmed by 4 bases and J by 4 bases, leaving 17 bases between them. Germline V CDR1 and CDR2: MNHNS, SASEGT. The CDR3 loop spans 16 amino acids. The chain's CDR3 is CASSGDRTRGNQPQHF. The DNA for the CDR3 is TGTGCCAGCAGTGGAGACCGAACCCGGGGAAATCAGCCCCAGCATTTT.

DNA of the CDR3: TGTGCCAGCAGTGAAGCTGGGGGGAGCTCCGGGGAGCTGTTTTTT. It is translated as CASSEAGGSSGELFF. The chain has TRBV6-1 and TRBJ2-2; tentatively, D is TRBD2 (6 bases). The germline V and J ends were trimmed by 0 bases and 6 bases, with 11 bases remaining between them. The germline CDR1 and CDR2 sequences are MNHNS and SASEGT. CDR3 length: 15 residues.

The V and J genes are TRBV11-2 and TRBJ1-1; the D gene is possibly TRBD1 (5 bases). V gave up 5 bases and J gave up 1 base, with 8 bases separating them. Germline assignment: CDR1 SGHAT and CDR2 FQNNGV. This CDR3 comprises 13 residues. The CDR3 nucleotides are TGTGCCAGCAGCAAAGACAGGAACACTGAAGCTTTCTTT. Residues: CASSKDRNTEAFF. The full variable domain, its missing parts supplied by reference TRBV11-2 and TRBJ1-1, is EAGVAQSPRYKIIEKRQSVAFWCNPISGHATLYWYQQILGQGPKLLIQFQNNGVVDDSQLPKDRFSAERLKGVDSTLKIQPAKLEDSAVYLCASSKDRNTEAFFGQGTRLTVV.

V gene TRBV6-6 combines with J gene TRBJ2-2; 9 positions match TRBD2. The germline CDR1 and CDR2 sequences are MNHNY and SVGAGI (reference sequence). CDR3 length: 14 residues. Germline trimming cut 4 bases from V and 5 bases from J; bases unmatched to any gene: 2. For the CDR3, the DNA is TGTGCCAGCAGTTCCAGCGGGAGGACCGGGGAGCTGTTTTTT. Its protein is CASSSSGRTGELFF.

This clone is classed as large (0.1 to 1%). The DNA of the CDR3 is TGTGCCAGCAGCCAGACCGGACTCACCAATGAGCAGTTCTTC. Protein: CASSQTGLTNEQFF. The chain couples TRBV3-1 (or the pseudogene TRBV3-2) to TRBJ2-1; perhaps TRBD2 as D (5 bases). Germline-derived CDR1 and CDR2 are LGHDT and YNNKEL (reference sequence). This CDR3 spans 14 amino acids. The V and J ends lost 3 bases and 6 bases respectively, with 12 bases between them.

This chain joins TRBV5-4 and TRBJ2-1; 16 nucleotides align to TRBD2. With V trimmed by 6 bases and J by 9 bases, 6 bases remained unmatched. Per germline, CDR1 SGHNT and CDR2 YYREEE (reference sequence). This CDR3 comprises 15 residues. The CDR3 DNA is TGTGCCAGCAACCCGGGACTAGCGGGAGGGGTTGAGCAGTTCTTC. Protein sequence: CASNPGLAGGVEQFF.

V gene TRBV27 combines with J gene TRBJ2-1, with unresolved D. The V gene lost 4 bases and the J gene lost 5 bases, with 6 bases spanning the gap. Per germline, CDR1 MNHEY and CDR2 SMNVEV (reference sequence). This CDR3 contains 12 residues. CDR3 sequence reads: CASSSSDNEQFF. The CDR3 nucleotides read TGTGCCAGCAGTTCGTCGGACAATGAGCAGTTCTTC.

V and J are TRBV19 and TRBJ1-5; 8 bases line up with TRBD1. The germline gives CDR1 LNHDA, CDR2 SQIVND (reference sequence). V lost 6 bases and J lost 9; bases outside the gene matches: 10. The CDR3 contains 14 residues. This CDR3 reads CASRPGQGARPQHF. In DNA form, the CDR3 reads TGTGCCAGTAGACCCGGACAGGGTGCAAGGCCCCAGCATTTT.

J is TRBJ2-2 and V is TRBV6-5; unclear D gene. Germline CDR1 MNHEY, CDR2 SVGAGI. Trimming left V 2 bases short and J 4 bases short, with 11 bases between. The CDR3 totals 15 residues. The CDR3 DNA reads as TGTGCCAGCAGTTACGGGCCACAGACCACCGGGGAGCTGTTTTTT. This encodes CASSYGPQTTGELFF.

The genes are TRBV5-4 and TRBJ2-1, with 7 bases identical to TRBD2. Trimming took 2 bases from V and 7 from J; bases not matched to a gene: 9. The CDR3 spans 15 residues. Germline CDR1 reads SGHNT; CDR2 reads YYREEE (reference sequence). CDR3 in DNA: TGTGCCAGCAGCTTTGGGCGGGAGTCCGGGAATGAGCAGTTCTTC. Protein: CASSFGRESGNEQFF. The whole variable domain, filled in from reference TRBV5-4 and TRBJ2-1, reads ETGVTQSPTHLIKTRGQQVTLRCSSQSGHNTVSWYQQALGQGPQFIFQYYREEENGRGNFPPRFSGLQFPNYSSELNVNALELDDSALYLCASSFGRESGNEQFFGPGTRLTVL.

This chain uses TRBV11-2 with TRBJ2-1; TRBD2 is a possible D gene (6 bases). V was trimmed by 2 bases and J by 5 bases, leaving 13 bases between them. This CDR3 spans 15 amino acids. The germline V gene has CDR1 SGHAT and CDR2 FQNNGV. CDR3 in amino acids: CASSLSGGMDNEQFF. Written as DNA, the CDR3 is TGTGCCAGCAGCTTAAGTGGGGGGATGGACAATGAGCAGTTCTTC.

This clone was seen more than once but under ten times. CDR3: CASSSGPPGLAATFYEQYF. Written as DNA, the CDR3 is TGTGCCAGCAGCTCCGGACCGCCGGGGTTGGCCGCCACCTTCTACGAGCAGTACTTC. J is TRBJ2-7 and V is TRBV13, with D perhaps matching TRBD2 (5 bases). With 4 bases removed from V and 3 bases from J, the gap between germline ends came to 28 bases. The CDR3 is made up of 19 amino acids. Germline CDR1 PRHDT, CDR2 FYEKMQ (reference sequence).

The rearrangement uses TRBV4-3 and TRBJ2-1; 11 bases line up with TRBD1. V lost 4 bases, J lost 7 bases, and 9 bases stayed unmatched. This CDR3 is 16 amino acids long. The V gene's germline CDR1 is LGHNA and CDR2 YSLEER. The CDR3 here is CASSPDRTGGGNEQFF. The CDR3 nucleotides read TGCGCCAGCAGCCCGGACCGGACAGGGGGCGGAAATGAGCAGTTCTTC.

This sequence joins TRBV5-4 and TRBJ2-1, with TRBD1 identical over 9 bases. This CDR3 spans 16 amino acids. From germline, CDR1 is SGHNT and CDR2 YYREEE (reference sequence). The V segment lost 4 bases and the J segment 4 bases; nucleotides outside the gene matches: 9. CDR3 region: CASSAYRGLVYNEQFF. CDR3 coding DNA: TGTGCCAGCAGCGCGTACAGGGGGCTCGTTTACAATGAGCAGTTCTTC.